The rows below give T cell receptor beta chains drawn from one sample of a study of cytomegalovirus exposure and HLA in healthy donors. Clones were sequenced by immunoSEQ multiplex PCR, and TCRdb holds only the in-frame ones, with some missing. The data contain 120,000 or so clones, roughly 14% of them singletons. The sample consisted of PBMCs. The receptors derive from a woman between 18 and 29 years old in good health and CMV-seronegative. Each CDR3 is given with its conserved first and last residue. The order of the fields is J gene, D gene, clone size, V gene, CDR3 protein, CDR3 DNA. A D gene is named only where the DNA matches it firmly. The size of a clone is reported for some rows only, either as once, few or many, or as a class for expanded clones.

j_call: TRBJ2-3
d_call: -
clone_size: -
v_call: TRBV6-1
cdr3_aa: CASSEVRLGGDTQYF
cdr3_nt: TGTGCCAGCAGTGAAGTTAGATTAGGAGGGGATACGCAGTATTTT

j_call: TRBJ2-1
d_call: -
clone_size: -
v_call: TRBV30
cdr3_aa: CAWSVIPIHNEQFF
cdr3_nt: TGTGCCTGGAGTGTAATCCCCATCCACAATGAGCAGTTCTTC

j_call: TRBJ1-6
d_call: -
clone_size: -
v_call: TRBV7-2
cdr3_aa: CASSARGPREDPLHF
cdr3_nt: TGTGCCAGCAGCGCGCGGGGCCCTCGCGAGGACCCCCTCCACTTT

j_call: TRBJ1-4
d_call: -
clone_size: -
v_call: TRBV19
cdr3_aa: CASNRRGQNEKLFF
cdr3_nt: TGTGCCAGTAACCGGCGGGGGCAGAATGAAAAACTGTTTTTT

j_call: TRBJ2-1
d_call: TRBD2
clone_size: -
v_call: TRBV6-4
cdr3_aa: CASSEASGSYNEQFF
cdr3_nt: TGTGCCAGCAGTGAGGCTAGCGGGTCCTACAATGAGCAGTTCTTC

j_call: TRBJ1-6
d_call: TRBD1
clone_size: -
v_call: TRBV7-2
cdr3_aa: CASSVRQGANSPLHF
cdr3_nt: TGTGCCAGCAGCGTCCGACAGGGGGCTAATTCACCCCTCCACTTT

j_call: TRBJ2-5
d_call: TRBD1
clone_size: -
v_call: TRBV2
cdr3_aa: CASSGRGQKETQYF
cdr3_nt: TGTGCCAGCAGTGGTCGGGGACAGAAAGAGACCCAGTACTTC

j_call: TRBJ1-1
d_call: -
clone_size: -
v_call: TRBV30
cdr3_aa: CAWSGGVGTEAFF
cdr3_nt: TGTGCCTGGAGTGGGGGGGTGGGCACTGAAGCTTTCTTT

j_call: TRBJ1-1
d_call: TRBD1
clone_size: few
v_call: TRBV6-6
cdr3_aa: CASSYIGQGEAFF
cdr3_nt: TGTGCCAGCAGTTACATCGGACAGGGCGAAGCTTTCTTT

j_call: TRBJ2-7
d_call: -
clone_size: -
v_call: TRBV5-1
cdr3_aa: CASSLGTVTYEQYF
cdr3_nt: TGCGCCAGCAGCTTGGGGACAGTAACCTACGAGCAGTACTTC

j_call: TRBJ1-1
d_call: -
clone_size: -
v_call: TRBV5-1
cdr3_aa: CASSWLRGAGMNTEAFF
cdr3_nt: TGCGCCAGCAGCTGGCTTCGGGGGGCTGGGATGAACACTGAAGCTTTCTTT

j_call: TRBJ2-1
d_call: -
clone_size: few
v_call: TRBV7-9
cdr3_aa: CASSKLAGGDYNEQFF
cdr3_nt: TGTGCCAGCAGCAAACTCGCAGGAGGGGACTACAATGAGCAGTTCTTC

j_call: TRBJ1-3
d_call: -
clone_size: few
v_call: TRBV6-5
cdr3_aa: CASRYLQLPSGNTIYF
cdr3_nt: TGTGCCAGCAGGTACCTACAGTTACCCTCTGGAAACACCATATATTTT

j_call: TRBJ2-3
d_call: -
clone_size: few
v_call: TRBV5-4
cdr3_aa: CASSLAAGTQYF
cdr3_nt: TGTGCCAGCAGCCTTGCCGCGGGGACGCAGTATTTT

j_call: TRBJ2-3
d_call: TRBD2
clone_size: few
v_call: TRBV7-3
cdr3_aa: CASSLRPLAGGRGDTQYF
cdr3_nt: TGTGCCAGCAGCTTAAGGCCCCTAGCGGGGGGGCGAGGAGATACGCAGTATTTT

j_call: TRBJ1-6
d_call: -
clone_size: few
v_call: TRBV5-8
cdr3_aa: CASSPPLIRDPPLHF
cdr3_nt: TGTGCCAGCAGCCCCCCACTAATCAGGGATCCACCCCTCCACTTT

j_call: TRBJ1-3
d_call: -
clone_size: few
v_call: TRBV7-9
cdr3_aa: CASSSDSSGNTIYF
cdr3_nt: TGTGCCAGCAGCTCGGACAGCTCTGGAAACACCATATATTTT

j_call: TRBJ1-5
d_call: TRBD1
clone_size: -
v_call: TRBV9
cdr3_aa: CASSGTGEGQPQHF
cdr3_nt: TGTGCCAGCAGCGGGACAGGGGAGGGCCAGCCCCAGCATTTT

j_call: TRBJ2-1
d_call: TRBD2
clone_size: few
v_call: TRBV5-1
cdr3_aa: CASTPTGRSNNEQFF
cdr3_nt: TGCGCCAGCACTCCGACCGGGAGGAGCAACAATGAGCAGTTCTTC

j_call: TRBJ2-5
d_call: -
clone_size: few
v_call: TRBV23-1
cdr3_aa: CASSRRRRKEERERGETQYF
cdr3_nt: TGCGCCAGCAGTCGCCGTCGGAGAAAGGAGGAGAGGGAAAGGGGGGAGACCCAGTACTTC

j_call: TRBJ2-3
d_call: -
clone_size: -
v_call: TRBV7-2
cdr3_aa: CASSLKQSTDTQYF
cdr3_nt: TGTGCCAGCAGCTTAAAACAGAGCACAGATACGCAGTATTTT

j_call: TRBJ1-2
d_call: TRBD1
clone_size: -
v_call: TRBV14
cdr3_aa: CASSPYRGQGYTF
cdr3_nt: TGTGCCAGCAGCCCATACAGGGGGCAAGGCTACACCTTC

j_call: TRBJ2-2
d_call: TRBD1
clone_size: -
v_call: TRBV9
cdr3_aa: CASSDQAGGIRELFF
cdr3_nt: TGTGCCAGCAGCGATCAGGCAGGGGGTATTAGGGAGCTGTTTTTT

j_call: TRBJ1-3
d_call: -
clone_size: -
v_call: TRBV9
cdr3_aa: CASSVGHLNSGNTIYF
cdr3_nt: TGTGCCAGCAGCGTAGGACACCTGAACTCTGGAAACACCATATATTTT

j_call: TRBJ2-3
d_call: -
clone_size: few
v_call: TRBV27
cdr3_aa: CASSRRRELTDTQYF
cdr3_nt: TGTGCCAGCAGCCGCCGCCGAGAACTCACAGATACGCAGTATTTT

j_call: TRBJ2-3
d_call: TRBD2
clone_size: -
v_call: TRBV11-2
cdr3_aa: CASSPLAGSSSTDTQYF
cdr3_nt: TGTGCCAGCAGCCCCCTAGCGGGATCCTCTAGCACAGATACGCAGTATTTT

j_call: TRBJ1-4
d_call: TRBD1
clone_size: few
v_call: TRBV28
cdr3_aa: CASSFIRGLPTNEKLFF
cdr3_nt: TGTGCCAGCAGTTTCATCAGGGGGCTCCCAACTAATGAAAAACTGTTTTTT

j_call: TRBJ2-3
d_call: TRBD1
clone_size: few
v_call: TRBV10-1
cdr3_aa: CASSELGQGQGADTQYF
cdr3_nt: TGCGCCAGCAGTGAGCTGGGACAGGGACAAGGCGCAGATACGCAGTATTTT

j_call: TRBJ1-3
d_call: TRBD1
clone_size: few
v_call: TRBV30
cdr3_aa: CAWSPGTGYGNTIYF
cdr3_nt: TGTGCCTGGAGTCCCGGGACAGGGTACGGAAACACCATATATTTT

j_call: TRBJ2-2
d_call: TRBD1
clone_size: -
v_call: TRBV9
cdr3_aa: CASSVGQTNTGELFF
cdr3_nt: TGTGCCAGCAGCGTGGGACAGACGAACACCGGGGAGCTGTTTTTT

j_call: TRBJ2-7
d_call: TRBD2
clone_size: -
v_call: TRBV6-4
cdr3_aa: CASSDAGESYEQYF
cdr3_nt: TGTGCCAGCAGTGATGCGGGAGAGTCCTACGAGCAGTACTTC

j_call: TRBJ1-3
d_call: -
clone_size: few
v_call: TRBV5-1
cdr3_aa: CASVLQGTGNTIYF
cdr3_nt: TGCGCCAGCGTTCTCCAGGGGACGGGAAACACCATATATTTT

j_call: TRBJ2-7
d_call: TRBD1
clone_size: few
v_call: TRBV6-5
cdr3_aa: CASSRTGGLFEQYF
cdr3_nt: TGTGCCAGCAGCCGGACAGGGGGCCTGTTCGAGCAGTACTTC

j_call: TRBJ2-7
d_call: TRBD1
clone_size: -
v_call: TRBV7-6
cdr3_aa: CASSLDRGPSYEQYF
cdr3_nt: TGTGCCAGCAGCCTGGACAGGGGCCCTTCCTACGAGCAGTACTTC

j_call: TRBJ2-3
d_call: TRBD2
clone_size: -
v_call: TRBV27
cdr3_aa: CASSPEAGASTDTQYF
cdr3_nt: TGTGCCAGCAGTCCAGAAGCGGGGGCAAGCACAGATACGCAGTATTTT

j_call: TRBJ1-3
d_call: -
clone_size: -
v_call: TRBV5-1
cdr3_aa: CASSLASSPGNTIYF
cdr3_nt: TGCGCCAGCAGCTTGGCGAGTTCCCCTGGAAACACCATATATTTT

j_call: TRBJ1-2
d_call: TRBD1
clone_size: few
v_call: TRBV11-2
cdr3_aa: CASSSTGGANYGYTF
cdr3_nt: TGTGCCAGCAGCTCTACAGGGGGGGCTAACTATGGCTACACCTTC

j_call: TRBJ1-2
d_call: -
clone_size: few
v_call: TRBV6-5
cdr3_aa: CASSYSAGLVPYTF
cdr3_nt: TGTGCCAGCAGTTACTCGGCAGGGTTAGTCCCCTACACCTTC

j_call: TRBJ2-3
d_call: TRBD2
clone_size: few
v_call: TRBV27
cdr3_aa: CASNPLATTDTQYF
cdr3_nt: TGTGCCAGCAACCCACTAGCGACCACAGATACGCAGTATTTT

j_call: TRBJ2-5
d_call: -
clone_size: few
v_call: TRBV7-2
cdr3_aa: CASSLPGRQTQYF
cdr3_nt: TGTGCCAGCAGCTTACCAGGGAGGCAGACCCAGTACTTC

j_call: TRBJ2-1
d_call: TRBD2
clone_size: once
v_call: TRBV10-2
cdr3_aa: CASSEASGTVLGNEQFF
cdr3_nt: TGCGCCAGCAGTGAGGCCAGCGGGACGGTTTTGGGCAATGAGCAGTTCTTC

j_call: TRBJ2-1
d_call: TRBD2
clone_size: once
v_call: TRBV9
cdr3_aa: CASSPGGGEQFF
cdr3_nt: TGTGCCAGCAGCCCTGGGGGGGGTGAGCAGTTCTTC

j_call: TRBJ2-1
d_call: TRBD2
clone_size: few
v_call: TRBV15
cdr3_aa: CATSIPGGGYNEQFF
cdr3_nt: TGTGCCACCAGCATCCCCGGCGGGGGGTACAATGAGCAGTTCTTC

j_call: TRBJ1-5
d_call: -
clone_size: few
v_call: TRBV15
cdr3_aa: CATSRGLREGRWPQHF
cdr3_nt: TGTGCCACCAGCAGAGGTCTCAGGGAGGGACGGTGGCCCCAGCATTTT

j_call: TRBJ1-6
d_call: TRBD1
clone_size: few
v_call: TRBV5-6
cdr3_aa: CASSSQGGANSPLHF
cdr3_nt: TGTGCCAGCAGCTCCCAGGGGGGTGCCAATTCACCCCTCCACTTT

j_call: TRBJ2-1
d_call: -
clone_size: few
v_call: TRBV4-2
cdr3_aa: CASSLSHARARNEQFF
cdr3_nt: TGTGCCAGCAGCCTCAGTCACGCACGTGCGAGGAATGAGCAGTTCTTC

j_call: TRBJ2-1
d_call: TRBD1
clone_size: -
v_call: TRBV7-2
cdr3_aa: CASSLASGGANNEQFF
cdr3_nt: TGTGCCAGCAGCTTAGCATCAGGGGGCGCAAATAATGAGCAGTTCTTC

j_call: TRBJ2-2
d_call: -
clone_size: -
v_call: TRBV29-1
cdr3_aa: CSGAGYTGELFF
cdr3_nt: TGCAGCGGGGCGGGTTACACCGGGGAGCTGTTTTTT

j_call: TRBJ1-1
d_call: TRBD1
clone_size: few
v_call: TRBV6-5
cdr3_aa: CASRPTGGTEAFF
cdr3_nt: TGTGCCAGCAGACCAACAGGGGGCACTGAAGCTTTCTTT

j_call: TRBJ2-7
d_call: -
clone_size: few
v_call: TRBV10-3
cdr3_aa: CAISVVASTYEQYF
cdr3_nt: TGTGCCATCAGTGTAGTGGCTAGTACCTACGAGCAGTACTTC

j_call: TRBJ1-5
d_call: -
clone_size: -
v_call: TRBV6-1
cdr3_aa: CASRTAPGPQHF
cdr3_nt: TGTGCCAGCAGAACGGCCCCGGGGCCCCAGCATTTT

j_call: TRBJ1-1
d_call: TRBD1
clone_size: -
v_call: TRBV20-1
cdr3_aa: CSANAGGRAFF
cdr3_nt: TGCAGTGCTAACGCAGGGGGCCGGGCTTTCTTT

j_call: TRBJ1-2
d_call: TRBD1
clone_size: -
v_call: TRBV27
cdr3_aa: CASSSTGVGYGYTF
cdr3_nt: TGTGCCAGCAGTTCGACAGGGGTGGGCTATGGCTACACCTTC

j_call: TRBJ2-2
d_call: -
clone_size: few
v_call: TRBV15
cdr3_aa: CATPRASTGELFF
cdr3_nt: TGTGCCACCCCGAGGGCCAGCACCGGGGAGCTGTTTTTT

j_call: TRBJ2-3
d_call: -
clone_size: -
v_call: TRBV1
cdr3_aa: CTSSQGKTSGKDTQYF
cdr3_nt: TGCACCAGCAGCCAAGGAAAGACTAGCGGGAAGGATACGCAGTATTTT

j_call: TRBJ1-5
d_call: -
clone_size: -
v_call: TRBV28
cdr3_aa: CASSTFRAGDNQPQHF
cdr3_nt: TGTGCCAGCAGTACATTCAGGGCAGGGGATAATCAGCCCCAGCATTTT

j_call: TRBJ2-1
d_call: TRBD2
clone_size: few
v_call: TRBV30
cdr3_aa: CAWADERGQFF
cdr3_nt: TGTGCCTGGGCCGACGAGCGGGGGCAGTTCTTC

j_call: TRBJ2-7
d_call: TRBD1
clone_size: few
v_call: TRBV6-1
cdr3_aa: CASSDGTGLEQYF
cdr3_nt: TGTGCCAGCAGTGATGGGACAGGGTTAGAGCAGTACTTC

j_call: TRBJ1-1
d_call: -
clone_size: -
v_call: TRBV10-3
cdr3_aa: CAISLGQMNTEAFF
cdr3_nt: TGTGCCATCAGCCTCGGACAGATGAACACTGAAGCTTTCTTT

j_call: TRBJ1-2
d_call: TRBD1
clone_size: -
v_call: TRBV5-8
cdr3_aa: CASSSGGQAVNGYTF
cdr3_nt: TGTGCCAGCAGCTCAGGGGGACAGGCGGTAAATGGCTACACCTTC